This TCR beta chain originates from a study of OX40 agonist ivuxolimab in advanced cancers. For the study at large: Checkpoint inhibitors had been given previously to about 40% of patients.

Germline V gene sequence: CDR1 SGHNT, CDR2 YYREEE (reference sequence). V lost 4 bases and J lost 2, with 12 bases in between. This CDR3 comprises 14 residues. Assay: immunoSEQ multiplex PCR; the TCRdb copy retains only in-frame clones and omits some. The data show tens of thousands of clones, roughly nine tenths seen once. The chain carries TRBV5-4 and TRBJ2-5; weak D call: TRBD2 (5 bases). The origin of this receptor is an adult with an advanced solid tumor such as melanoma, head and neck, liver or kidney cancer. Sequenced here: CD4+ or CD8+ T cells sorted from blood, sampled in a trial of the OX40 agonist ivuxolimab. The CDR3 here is CASSPEATQETQYF. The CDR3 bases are TGTGCCAGCAGCCCGGAGGCGACTCAAGAGACCCAGTACTTC.